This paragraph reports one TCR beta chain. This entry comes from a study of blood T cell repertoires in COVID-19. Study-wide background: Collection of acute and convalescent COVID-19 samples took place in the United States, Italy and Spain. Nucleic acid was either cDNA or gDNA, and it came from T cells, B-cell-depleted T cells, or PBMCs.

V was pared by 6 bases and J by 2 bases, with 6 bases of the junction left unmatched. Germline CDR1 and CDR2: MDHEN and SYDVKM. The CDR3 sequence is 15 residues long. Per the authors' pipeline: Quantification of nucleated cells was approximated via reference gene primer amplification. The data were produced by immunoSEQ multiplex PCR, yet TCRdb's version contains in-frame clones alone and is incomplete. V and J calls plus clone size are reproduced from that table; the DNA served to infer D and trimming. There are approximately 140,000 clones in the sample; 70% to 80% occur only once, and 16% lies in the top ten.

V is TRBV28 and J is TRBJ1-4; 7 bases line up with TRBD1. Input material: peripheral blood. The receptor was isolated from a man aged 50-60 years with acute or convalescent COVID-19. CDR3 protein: CASSPSGGTNEKLFF. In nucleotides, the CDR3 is TGTGCCAGCAGCCCCTCAGGGGGTACTAATGAAAAACTGTTTTTT.